This T cell receptor (beta chain) comes out of a study of CD8+ T cells in alopecia areata. Overall study: Oral tofacitinib, 5 to 10 mg twice daily, was given in an open-label trial.

Trimming left V 4 bases short and J 3 bases short, with 10 bases between. The CDR3 is 13 amino acids. CDR1 and CDR2 from the germline V gene are SGHRS and YFSETQ. Reverse transcribed after extraction, RNA yielded cDNA as the sequencing template. TCRdb's copy holds only in-frame clones and misses some; the assay was immunoSEQ multiplex PCR. The sample yields around 200,000 clones, 55% to 70% seen once. Treatment specified: oral pan-JAK inhibitor, 5-10 mg twice daily. The investigators collected lesional scalp punch biopsies and peripheral blood from alopecia areata patients. The origin of this receptor is a human donor with alopecia areata. Material: CD4+ T cells sorted from blood, obtained at week 4, from a patient treated with tofacitinib. This chain uses TRBV5-1 with TRBJ1-1, with D hard to call. The CDR3 protein is CASSQEADTEAFF. The CDR3 coding sequence is TGCGCCAGCAGCCAGGAGGCGGACACTGAAGCTTTCTTT. The whole variable domain, filled in from reference TRBV5-1 and TRBJ1-1, reads KAGVTQTPRYLIKTRGQQVTLSCSPISGHRSVSWYQQTPGQGLQFLFEYFSETQRNKGNFPGRFSGRQFSNSRSEMNVSTLELGDSALYLCASSQEADTEAFFGQGTRLTVV.